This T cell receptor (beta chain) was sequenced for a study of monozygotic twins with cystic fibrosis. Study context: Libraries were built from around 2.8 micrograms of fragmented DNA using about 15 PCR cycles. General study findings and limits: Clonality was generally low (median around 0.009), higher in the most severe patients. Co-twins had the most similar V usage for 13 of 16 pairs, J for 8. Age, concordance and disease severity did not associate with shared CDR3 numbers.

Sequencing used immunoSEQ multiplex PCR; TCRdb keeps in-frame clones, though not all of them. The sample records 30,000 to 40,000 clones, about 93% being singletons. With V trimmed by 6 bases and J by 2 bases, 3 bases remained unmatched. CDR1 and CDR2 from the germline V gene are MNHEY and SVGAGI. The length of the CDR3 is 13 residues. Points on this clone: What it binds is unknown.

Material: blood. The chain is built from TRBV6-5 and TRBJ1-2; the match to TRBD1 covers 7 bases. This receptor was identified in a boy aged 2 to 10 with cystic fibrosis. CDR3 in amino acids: CASRETGNYGYTF. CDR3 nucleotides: TGTGCCAGCAGGGAGACAGGGAACTATGGCTACACCTTC.